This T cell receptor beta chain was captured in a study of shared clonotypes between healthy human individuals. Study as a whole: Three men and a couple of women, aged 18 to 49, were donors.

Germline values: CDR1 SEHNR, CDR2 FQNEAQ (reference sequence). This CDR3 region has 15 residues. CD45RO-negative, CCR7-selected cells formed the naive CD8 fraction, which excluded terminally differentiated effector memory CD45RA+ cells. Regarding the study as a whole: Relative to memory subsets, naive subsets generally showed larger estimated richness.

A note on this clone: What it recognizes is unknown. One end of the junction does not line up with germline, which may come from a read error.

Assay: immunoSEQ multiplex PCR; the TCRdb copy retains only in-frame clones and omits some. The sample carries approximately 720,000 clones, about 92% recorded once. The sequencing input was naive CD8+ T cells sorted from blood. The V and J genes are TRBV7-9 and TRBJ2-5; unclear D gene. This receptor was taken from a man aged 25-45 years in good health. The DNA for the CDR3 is TGTGCCAGCAACTTATTTGACCGTGGTCAAGAGACCCAGTACTTC. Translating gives CASNLFDRGQETQYF.